This is a list of T cell receptor beta chains from one sample in a study of PD-1 blockade in mismatch repair-deficient tumors. The data were produced by immunoSEQ multiplex PCR, yet TCRdb's version contains in-frame clones alone and is incomplete. Among roughly 53,000 clones listed, over 65% were seen once. The sample in question was peripheral blood, obtained 4 weeks after starting pembrolizumab. These receptors all come from an adult with mismatch repair-deficient cancer. CDR3s include the opening cysteine and the closing phenylalanine or tryptophan. Part of the rows lack a size; the others show once, few, many or a class for expanded clones.

.	TRBV6-5	TRBJ1-1	CASTLTVEAFF
.	TRBV28	TRBJ2-3	CASSLGGQGTDTQYF
.	TRBV5-4	TRBJ2-3	CASSPSGWGDTQYF
.	TRBV2	TRBJ2-7	CASSPGLAGVYEQYF
few	TRBV7-3	TRBJ2-2	CASSLVAGMNTGELFF
.	TRBV6-6	TRBJ2-1	CASSAEGEQFF
.	TRBV6-4	TRBJ2-3	CASSDSTSGINTDTQYF
.	TRBV5-4	TRBJ2-6	CASSLSLSGANVLTF
.	TRBV9	TRBJ2-3	CASSVDPGGSTDTQYF
.	TRBV5-6	TRBJ2-7	CASSTPTWGWSHEQYF
.	TRBV6-5	TRBJ1-4	CASRLGGTNEKLFF
.	TRBV9	TRBJ2-7	CASSISSGRYEQYF
.	TRBV29-1	TRBJ2-5	CSVGRGGETQYF
.	TRBV5-8	TRBJ2-1	CASSLSGGTYNEQFF
.	TRBV19	TRBJ2-1	CASSMQADANEQFF
few	TRBV7-2	TRBJ2-7	CASSLVRGSGSYEQYF
.	TRBV28	TRBJ2-1	CASSFYPGDSYNEQFF
.	TRBV11-3	TRBJ2-6	CASSQNAGANVLTF
few	TRBV27	TRBJ2-7	CASIIGLSGDYEQYF
.	TRBV4-2	TRBJ2-2	CASSQASGRRGNTGELFF
.	TRBV7-6	TRBJ2-3	CASRPGQGVRRPDTQYF
.	TRBV5-1	TRBJ1-1	CASRPRSNTEAFF
.	TRBV5-5	TRBJ1-5	CASSSRWRGTGQPQHF
few	TRBV14	TRBJ2-7	CASSQGSLRGGSYEQYF
.	TRBV5-4	TRBJ1-2	CASSPPTANYGYTF
.	TRBV7-2	TRBJ2-5	CASSLSPGGQTQYF
.	TRBV10-2	TRBJ1-2	CASSNAPGQGGYTF
.	TRBV12-5	TRBJ1-2	CASGWDNNRNYDYTF
.	TRBV5-1	TRBJ1-1	CASSGQGYTEAFF
once	TRBV5-1	TRBJ2-1	CASSLELAGAGYEQFF
.	TRBV11-2	TRBJ2-7	CASSLGLAGIKAYEQYF
.	TRBV19	TRBJ2-1	CASRIGTGGTYNEQFF
.	TRBV29-1	TRBJ2-1	CSASSSGSAEQFF
.	TRBV27	TRBJ1-1	CASSFGGNTEAFF
.	TRBV7-9	TRBJ2-4	CASGGSVAKNIQYF
.	TRBV9	TRBJ1-2	CASSVNLGQLNYGYTF
.	TRBV27	TRBJ1-3	CASGSLTGNTIYF
.	TRBV5-1	TRBJ2-1	CASSSRLANEQFF
few	TRBV27	TRBJ1-2	CASSRQGAANYGYTF
.	TRBV19	TRBJ2-1	CASTSSYNEQFF
once	TRBV15	TRBJ2-1	CATSTAGPSYNEQFF
.	TRBV30	TRBJ2-7	CAWSAQGRRYEQYF